The table lists the clone carrying this T cell receptor beta chain with a few counts. One entry per CDR3 protein, called by TCRdb with MiXCR from the 5' RACE reads. The data hold 30,000 to 40,000 distinct CDR3 sequences, with 3.5% to 4% observed a single time. The source of the sample is a study of neurological immune-mediated disorders. The sequenced material came from PBMCs. The TCR originated in a man aged 30-40 years with multiple sclerosis.

The CDR3 DNA reads TGTGCCAGCAGCTTAGAATTCATGAACACTGAAGCTTTCTTT. It codes for CASSLEFMNTEAFF. V is TRBV7-2 and J is TRBJ1-1; D not resolved. The CDR3 length is 14 residues. V was shortened by 1 base and J by 0 bases, with 6 bases between the two germline ends. Germline V gene sequence: CDR1 SGHTA, CDR2 FQGNSA.